One and the same sample provided the 13 T cell receptor beta chains below, sequenced in a study of cytomegalovirus exposure and HLA in healthy donors. The data were produced by immunoSEQ multiplex PCR, yet TCRdb's version contains in-frame clones alone and is incomplete. The sample holds a few hundred thousand clones, around 90% seen once. Sequencing was done on a sample of PBMCs. These receptors all stem from a woman aged 18-30 years in good health and CMV-seronegative.

The genes are TRBV14 and TRBJ2-1; 9 bases are a match to TRBD2. The germline gives CDR1 SGHDN, CDR2 FVKESK. V lost 4 bases, J lost 9 bases, and 4 bases stayed unmatched. The CDR3 contains 13 residues. CDR3 sequence: CASSPGLAVEQFF. The CDR3 nucleotides are TGTGCCAGCAGCCCGGGACTAGCAGTTGAGCAGTTCTTC.

The rearrangement uses TRBV5-1 and TRBJ2-1; 7 bases agree with TRBD1. The CDR3 loop spans 18 amino acids. Trimming at V came to 9 bases and at J to 2 bases, leaving 20 bases not matched to a gene. CDR1 and CDR2 (germline): SGHRS, YFSETQ. CDR3 in DNA: TGCGCCACCGATAAACCCAAGACAGGGAAGGGTACCTACAATGAGCAGTTCTTC. As protein: CATDKPKTGKGTYNEQFF.

The chain uses TRBV28 and TRBJ1-6; maybe TRBD1 (6 bases). In germline, CDR1 is MDHEN, CDR2 SYDVKM. V was cut by 2 bases and J by 14 bases, with 16 bases left in between. The CDR3 has 14 amino acids. The CDR3 sequence is CASSLRGRERALHF. As DNA, the CDR3 is TGTGCCAGCAGTTTAAGGGGGAGGGAGCGAGCCCTCCACTTT.

V is TRBV5-4 and J is TRBJ2-3, with D uncertain. This CDR3 contains 17 residues. Between the trimmed V and J ends, which lost 0 bases and 2 bases, there was a span of 16 bases. Germline assignment: CDR1 SGHNT and CDR2 YYREEE (reference sequence). The DNA for the CDR3 is TGTGCCAGCAGCTTGGCCACAGTCGCTGGGCCCACAGATACGCAGTATTTT. It encodes CASSLATVAGPTDTQYF.

The J gene is TRBJ2-3, the V gene TRBV5-4; perhaps TRBD1 as D (6 bases). The CDR3 is 15 residues long. CDR1 SGHNT and CDR2 YYREEE come from the germline V gene (reference sequence). The V end lost 4 bases, the J end lost 2 bases, and 14 bases lay between the germline ends. CDR3 in amino acids: CASSQSRGYTDTQYF. In nucleotides, the CDR3 is TGTGCCAGCAGCCAATCAAGGGGGTACACAGATACGCAGTATTTT. The complete variable domain, with remaining parts taken from reference TRBV5-4 and TRBJ2-3, reads ETGVTQSPTHLIKTRGQQVTLRCSSQSGHNTVSWYQQALGQGPQFIFQYYREEENGRGNFPPRFSGLQFPNYSSELNVNALELDDSALYLCASSQSRGYTDTQYFGPGTRLTVL.

In this sample, this clone turned up a few times. The rearrangement links TRBV2 to TRBJ1-1; TRBD1 might be the D (6 bases). V was trimmed by 4 bases and J by 1 base, leaving 13 bases between them. There are 15 residues in the CDR3. Germline values: CDR1 SNHLY, CDR2 FYNNEI. The DNA for the CDR3 is TGTGCCAGCAGTGTTTCGGGACATGAGAACACTGAAGCTTTCTTT. Encoded protein: CASSVSGHENTEAFF.

The V call is TRBV30, the J call TRBJ2-3, with 8 bases matching TRBD1. The CDR3 runs to 19 residues. The trim removed 2 bases at V and 0 bases at J, leaving 16 bases unmatched. Germline CDR1 is GTSNPN and CDR2 is SVGIG (reference sequence). The CDR3 nucleotides are TGTGCCTGGAGTCCAAGGGCAGGGGGCTACTTTACTAGCACAGATACGCAGTATTTT. Its translation: CAWSPRAGGYFTSTDTQYF.

This clone was seen a few times. The genes are TRBV7-6 and TRBJ1-4; D may be TRBD1 (6 bases). Germline CDR1 reads SGHVS; CDR2 reads FNYEAQ. Trimming removed 1 base from V and 7 bases from J, with 13 bases in between. This CDR3 comprises 15 residues. Written as DNA, the CDR3 is TGTGCCAGCAGCTTAGTTTCAGGGGTGGGTGAAAAACTGTTTTTT. It specifies CASSLVSGVGEKLFF.

This clone was observed a few times. The V and J genes are TRBV5-1 and TRBJ2-2; weak D call: TRBD1 (5 bases). Germline V lookup: CDR1 SGHRS, CDR2 YFSETQ. This CDR3 has 14 residues. Trimming removed 4 bases at V and 7 bases at J, with 14 bases between. CDR3 sequence: CASSLDRMNGELFF. CDR3 DNA sequence: TGCGCCAGCAGCCTAGACAGAATGAACGGGGAGCTGTTTTTT.

The rearrangement links TRBV7-8 to TRBJ1-2; 7 bases fit TRBD1. The V gene's germline CDR1 is SGHVS and CDR2 FQNEAQ. With 5 bases clipped from V and 8 bases from J, the junction kept 11 bases outside the gene matches. CDR3 size: 14 residues. CDR3 sequence (DNA): TGTGCCAGCAGCCGATCGACAGGGATTGACGGCTACACCTTC. This gives the protein CASSRSTGIDGYTF. Variable domain in full (rest from reference TRBV7-8 and TRBJ1-2): GAGVSQSPRYKVAKRGQDVALRCDPISGHVSLFWYQQALGQGPEFLTYFQNEAQLDKSGLPSDRFFAERPEGSVSTLKIQRTQQEDSAVYLCASSRSTGIDGYTFGSGTRLTVV.

J is TRBJ2-2 and V is TRBV11-2; the D gene is possibly TRBD1 (5 bases). This CDR3 spans 14 amino acids. Germline CDR1 is SGHAT and CDR2 is FQNNGV. CDR3 coding DNA: TGTGCAGGAACGCAGGGCTATAACACCGGGGAGCTGTTTTTT. Protein sequence: CAGTQGYNTGELFF.

The chain has TRBV7-2 and TRBJ2-7, with D maybe TRBD2 (6 bases). Trimming left V 3 bases short and J 3 bases short, with 15 bases between. Germline V lookup: CDR1 SGHTA, CDR2 FQGNSA. The length of the CDR3 is 15 residues. In nucleotides, the CDR3 is TGTGCCAGCAGCTTGGGGCCGGGAGAGGGCTACGAGCAGTACTTC. Translated: CASSLGPGEGYEQYF. Full variable domain (rest looked up from reference TRBV7-2 and TRBJ2-7): GAGVSQSPSNKVTEKGKDVELRCDPISGHTALYWYRQSLGQGLEFLIYFQGNSAPDKSGLPSDRFSAERTGGSVSTLTIQRTQQEDSAVYLCASSLGPGEGYEQYFGPGTRLTVT.

The rearrangement links TRBV19 to TRBJ2-7; TRBD1 agrees at 8 bases. Germline V gene data show CDR1 as LNHDA and CDR2 as SQIVND (reference sequence). V lost 2 bases and J lost 1; bases outside the gene matches: 1. This CDR3 contains 14 residues. DNA for the CDR3: TGTGCCAGTAGTATAAGGACAGGGTCCTACGAGCAGTACTTC. Translating it yields CASSIRTGSYEQYF.